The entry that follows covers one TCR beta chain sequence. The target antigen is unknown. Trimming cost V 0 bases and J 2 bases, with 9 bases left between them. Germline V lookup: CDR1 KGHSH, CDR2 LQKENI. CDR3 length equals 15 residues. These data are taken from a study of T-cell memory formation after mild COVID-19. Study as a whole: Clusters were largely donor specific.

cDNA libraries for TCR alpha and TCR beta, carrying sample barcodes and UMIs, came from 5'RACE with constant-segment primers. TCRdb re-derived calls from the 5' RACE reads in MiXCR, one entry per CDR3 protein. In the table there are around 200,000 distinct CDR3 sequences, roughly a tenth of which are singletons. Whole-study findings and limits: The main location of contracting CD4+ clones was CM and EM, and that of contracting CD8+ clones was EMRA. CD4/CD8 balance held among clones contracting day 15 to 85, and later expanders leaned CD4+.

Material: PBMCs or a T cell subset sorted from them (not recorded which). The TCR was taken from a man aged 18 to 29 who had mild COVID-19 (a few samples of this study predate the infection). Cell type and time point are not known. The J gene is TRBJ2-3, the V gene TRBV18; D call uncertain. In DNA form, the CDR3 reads TGTGCCAGCTCACCACCGGTCGTTTCCACAGATACGCAGTATTTT. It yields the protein CASSPPVVSTDTQYF. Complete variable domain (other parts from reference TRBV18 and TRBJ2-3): NAGVMQNPRHLVRRRGQEARLRCSPMKGHSHVYWYRQLPEEGLKFMVYLQKENIIDESGMPKERFSAEFPKEGPSILRIQQVVRGDSAAYFCASSPPVVSTDTQYFGPGTRLTVL.